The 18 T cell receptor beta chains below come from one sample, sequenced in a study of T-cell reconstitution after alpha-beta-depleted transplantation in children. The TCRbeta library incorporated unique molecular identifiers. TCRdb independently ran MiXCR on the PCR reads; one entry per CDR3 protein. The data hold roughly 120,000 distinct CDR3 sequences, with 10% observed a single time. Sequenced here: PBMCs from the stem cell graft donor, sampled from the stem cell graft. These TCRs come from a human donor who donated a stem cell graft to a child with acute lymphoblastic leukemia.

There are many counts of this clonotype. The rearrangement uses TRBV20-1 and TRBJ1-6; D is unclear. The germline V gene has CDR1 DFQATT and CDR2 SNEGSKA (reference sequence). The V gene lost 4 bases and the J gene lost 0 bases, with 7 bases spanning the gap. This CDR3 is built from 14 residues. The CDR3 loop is CSAIESSYNSPLHF. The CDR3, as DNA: TGCAGTGCTATAGAAAGCTCCTATAATTCACCCCTCCACTTT.

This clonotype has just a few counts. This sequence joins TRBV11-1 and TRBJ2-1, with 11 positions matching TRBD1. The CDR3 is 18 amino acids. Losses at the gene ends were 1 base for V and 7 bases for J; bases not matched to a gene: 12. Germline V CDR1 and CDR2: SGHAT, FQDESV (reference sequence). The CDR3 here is CASSLVHARDRGINEQFF. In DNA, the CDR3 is TGTGCCAGCAGCTTAGTTCACGCCCGGGACAGGGGGATTAATGAGCAGTTCTTC.

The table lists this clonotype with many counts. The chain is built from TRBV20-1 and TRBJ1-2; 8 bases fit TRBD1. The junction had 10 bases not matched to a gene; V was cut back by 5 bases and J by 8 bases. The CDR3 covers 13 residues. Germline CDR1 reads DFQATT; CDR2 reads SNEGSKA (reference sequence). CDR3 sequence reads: CSAPNRGMSGYTF. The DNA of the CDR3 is TGCAGTGCTCCTAACAGGGGGATGAGCGGCTACACCTTC.

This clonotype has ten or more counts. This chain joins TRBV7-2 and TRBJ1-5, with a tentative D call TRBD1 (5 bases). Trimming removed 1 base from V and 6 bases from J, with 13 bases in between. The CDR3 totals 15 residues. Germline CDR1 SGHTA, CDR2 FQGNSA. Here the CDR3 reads CASSLVLGTGQPQHF. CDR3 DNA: TGTGCCAGCAGCTTAGTCCTTGGGACGGGTCAGCCCCAGCATTTT.

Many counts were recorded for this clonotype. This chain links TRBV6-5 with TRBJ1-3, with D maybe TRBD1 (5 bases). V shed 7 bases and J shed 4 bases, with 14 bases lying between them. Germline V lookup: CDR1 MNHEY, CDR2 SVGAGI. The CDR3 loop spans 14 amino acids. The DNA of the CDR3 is TGTGCCAGCATAGCCCCAGGGTTCGGAAACACCATATATTTT. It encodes CASIAPGFGNTIYF.

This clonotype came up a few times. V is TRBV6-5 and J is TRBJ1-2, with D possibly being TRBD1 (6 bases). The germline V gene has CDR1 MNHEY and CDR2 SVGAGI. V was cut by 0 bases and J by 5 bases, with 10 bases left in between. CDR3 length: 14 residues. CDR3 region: CASSYSYREYGYTF. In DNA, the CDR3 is TGTGCCAGCAGTTACTCGTACAGGGAATATGGCTACACCTTC.

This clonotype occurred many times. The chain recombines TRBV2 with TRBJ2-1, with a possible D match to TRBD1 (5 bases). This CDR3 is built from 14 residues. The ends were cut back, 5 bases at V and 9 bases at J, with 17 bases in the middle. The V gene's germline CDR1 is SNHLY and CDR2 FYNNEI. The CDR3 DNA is TGTGCCAGCAGTACAGCCTCAGGGTTGGGTGAGCAGTTCTTC. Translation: CASSTASGLGEQFF.

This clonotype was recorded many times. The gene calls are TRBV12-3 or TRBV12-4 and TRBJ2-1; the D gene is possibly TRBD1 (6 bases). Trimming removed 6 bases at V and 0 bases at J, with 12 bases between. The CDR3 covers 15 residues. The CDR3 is CASSPTGSSYNEQFF. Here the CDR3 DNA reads TGTGCCAGCAGCCCTACAGGGAGCTCCTACAATGAGCAGTTCTTC.

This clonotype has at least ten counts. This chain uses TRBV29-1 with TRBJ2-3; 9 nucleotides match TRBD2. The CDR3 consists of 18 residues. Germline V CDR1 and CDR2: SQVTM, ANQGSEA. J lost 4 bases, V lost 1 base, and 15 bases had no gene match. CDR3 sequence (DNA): TGCAGCGTTGAAGGTCAGGGAAAGAGCGGGAGGTCCCCAGATACGCAGTATTTT. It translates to CSVEGQGKSGRSPDTQYF.

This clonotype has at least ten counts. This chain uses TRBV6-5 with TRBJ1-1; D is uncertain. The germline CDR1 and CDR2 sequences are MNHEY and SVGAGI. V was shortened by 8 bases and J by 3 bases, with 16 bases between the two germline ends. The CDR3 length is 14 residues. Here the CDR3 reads CASGWMSGDTEAFF. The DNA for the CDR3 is TGTGCCAGCGGGTGGATGTCAGGCGACACTGAAGCTTTCTTT.

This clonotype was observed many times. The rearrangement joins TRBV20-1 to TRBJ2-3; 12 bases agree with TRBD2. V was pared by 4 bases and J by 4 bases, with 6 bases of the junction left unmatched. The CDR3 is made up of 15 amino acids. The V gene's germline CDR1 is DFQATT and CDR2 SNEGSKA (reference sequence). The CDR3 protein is CSATASGRVADTQYF. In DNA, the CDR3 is TGCAGTGCTACCGCTAGCGGGAGGGTTGCAGATACGCAGTATTTT.

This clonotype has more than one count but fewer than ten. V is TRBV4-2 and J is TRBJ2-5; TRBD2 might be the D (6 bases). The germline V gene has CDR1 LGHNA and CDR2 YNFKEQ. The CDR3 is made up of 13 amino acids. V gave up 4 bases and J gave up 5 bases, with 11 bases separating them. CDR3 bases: TGTGCCAGCAGCCGCTCTAGCGATGAGACCCAGTACTTC. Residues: CASSRSSDETQYF.

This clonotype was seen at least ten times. The CDR3 DNA sequence: TGCGCCAGCAGCTTGGACCGTGCCAATTCACCCCTCCACTTT. The encoded protein is CASSLDRANSPLHF. The V call is TRBV5-1, the J call TRBJ1-6; D not resolved. Trimming shortened V by 0 bases and J by 7 bases, and 8 bases separated the two germline ends. This CDR3 spans 14 amino acids. Germline loops: CDR1 SGHRS, CDR2 YFSETQ.

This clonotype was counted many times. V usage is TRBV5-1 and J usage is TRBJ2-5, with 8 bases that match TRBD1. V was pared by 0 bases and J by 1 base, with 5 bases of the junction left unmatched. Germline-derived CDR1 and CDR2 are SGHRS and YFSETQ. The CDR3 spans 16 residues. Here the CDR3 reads CASSLVSGTGQETQYF. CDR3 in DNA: TGCGCCAGCAGCTTGGTATCCGGGACAGGCCAAGAGACCCAGTACTTC.

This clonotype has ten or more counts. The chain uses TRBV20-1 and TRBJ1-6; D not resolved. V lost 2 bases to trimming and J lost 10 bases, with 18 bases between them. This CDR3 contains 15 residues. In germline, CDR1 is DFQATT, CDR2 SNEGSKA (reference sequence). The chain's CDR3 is CSARLGRLSPSPLHF. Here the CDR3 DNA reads TGCAGTGCTAGACTAGGCCGGCTTTCGCCCTCACCCCTCCACTTT.

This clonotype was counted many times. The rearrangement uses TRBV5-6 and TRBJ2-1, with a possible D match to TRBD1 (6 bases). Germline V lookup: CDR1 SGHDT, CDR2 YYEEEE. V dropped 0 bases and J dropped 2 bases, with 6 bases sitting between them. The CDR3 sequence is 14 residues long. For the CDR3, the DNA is TGTGCCAGCAGCTTGGGACAGGCCTACAATGAGCAGTTCTTC. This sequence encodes CASSLGQAYNEQFF.

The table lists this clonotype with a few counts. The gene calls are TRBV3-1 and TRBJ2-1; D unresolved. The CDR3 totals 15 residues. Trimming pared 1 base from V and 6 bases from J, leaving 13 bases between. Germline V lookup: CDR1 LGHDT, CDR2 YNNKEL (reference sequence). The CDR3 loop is CASSQVAGWGNEQFF. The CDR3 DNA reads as TGTGCCAGCAGCCAAGTGGCCGGGTGGGGCAATGAGCAGTTCTTC.

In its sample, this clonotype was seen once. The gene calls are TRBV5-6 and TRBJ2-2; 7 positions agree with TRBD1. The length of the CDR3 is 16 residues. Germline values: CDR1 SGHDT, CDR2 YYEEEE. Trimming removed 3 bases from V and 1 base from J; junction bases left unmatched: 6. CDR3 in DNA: TGTGCCAGCAGCTCATTAAGACAGGGGAACACCGGGGAGCTGTTTTTT. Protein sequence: CASSSLRQGNTGELFF.